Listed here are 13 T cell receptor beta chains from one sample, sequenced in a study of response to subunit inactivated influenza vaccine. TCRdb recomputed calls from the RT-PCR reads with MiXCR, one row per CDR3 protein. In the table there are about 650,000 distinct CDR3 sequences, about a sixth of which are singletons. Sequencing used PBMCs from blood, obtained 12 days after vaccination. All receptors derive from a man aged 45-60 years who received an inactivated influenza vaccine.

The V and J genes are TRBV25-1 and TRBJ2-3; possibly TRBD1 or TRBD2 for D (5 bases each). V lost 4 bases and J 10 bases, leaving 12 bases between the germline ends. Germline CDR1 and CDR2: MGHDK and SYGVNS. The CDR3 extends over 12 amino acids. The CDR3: CASSGPGRAQYF. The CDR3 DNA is TGTGCCAGCAGTGGTCCGGGGCGGGCGCAGTATTTT.

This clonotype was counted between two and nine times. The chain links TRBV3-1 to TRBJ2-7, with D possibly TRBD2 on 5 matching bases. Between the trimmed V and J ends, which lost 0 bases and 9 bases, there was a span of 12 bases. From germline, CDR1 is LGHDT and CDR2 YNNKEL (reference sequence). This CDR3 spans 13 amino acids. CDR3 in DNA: TGTGCCAGCAGCCAAGATGGCGGGTACAGGCAGTACTTC. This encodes CASSQDGGYRQYF.

CDR3: CASSPQRDLNYGYTF. The CDR3 nucleotides are TGTGCCAGCTCACCACAAAGGGACCTTAACTATGGCTACACCTTC. The chain employs TRBV18 and TRBJ1-2; the D gene is possibly TRBD1 (5 bases). The CDR3 length is 15 residues. V gave up 1 base and J gave up 1 base, with 10 bases separating them. Germline CDR1 KGHSH, CDR2 LQKENI.

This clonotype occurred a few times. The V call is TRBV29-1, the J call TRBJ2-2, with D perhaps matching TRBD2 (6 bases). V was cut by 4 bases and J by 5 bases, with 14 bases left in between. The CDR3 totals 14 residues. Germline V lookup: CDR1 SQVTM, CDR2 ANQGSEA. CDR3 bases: TGCAGCGTTGGGACGACTAGACGGACCGGGGAGCTGTTTTTT. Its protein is CSVGTTRRTGELFF.

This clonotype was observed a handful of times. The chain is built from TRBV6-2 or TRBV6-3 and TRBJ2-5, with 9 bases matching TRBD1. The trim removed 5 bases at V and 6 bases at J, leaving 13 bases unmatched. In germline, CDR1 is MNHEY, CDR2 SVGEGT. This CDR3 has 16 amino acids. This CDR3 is CASSGGHRDRAQTQYF. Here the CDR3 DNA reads TGTGCCAGCAGTGGGGGCCACCGGGACAGGGCCCAGACCCAGTACTTC.

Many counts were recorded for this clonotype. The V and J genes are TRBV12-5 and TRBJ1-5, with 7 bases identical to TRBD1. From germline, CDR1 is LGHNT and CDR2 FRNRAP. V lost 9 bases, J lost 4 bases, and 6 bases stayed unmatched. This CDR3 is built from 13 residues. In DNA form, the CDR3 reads TGTGCTAGCGCCGCACAGGGGAATCAGCCCCAGCATTTT. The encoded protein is CASAAQGNQPQHF.

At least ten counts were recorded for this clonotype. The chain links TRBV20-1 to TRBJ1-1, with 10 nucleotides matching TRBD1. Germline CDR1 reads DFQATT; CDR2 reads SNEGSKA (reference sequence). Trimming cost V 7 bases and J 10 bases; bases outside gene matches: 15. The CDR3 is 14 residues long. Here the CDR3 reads CSVARGTGVIGAFF. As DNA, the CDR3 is TGCAGTGTTGCCCGGGGGACAGGGGTGATCGGAGCTTTCTTT.

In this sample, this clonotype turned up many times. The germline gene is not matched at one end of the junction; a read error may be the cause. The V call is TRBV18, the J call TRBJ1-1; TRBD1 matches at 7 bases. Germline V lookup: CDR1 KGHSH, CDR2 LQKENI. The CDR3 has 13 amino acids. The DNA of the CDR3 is TGCGCCAGCAGCTCGGGACAGAATACTGAAGCTTTCTTT. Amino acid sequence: CASSSGQNTEAFF.

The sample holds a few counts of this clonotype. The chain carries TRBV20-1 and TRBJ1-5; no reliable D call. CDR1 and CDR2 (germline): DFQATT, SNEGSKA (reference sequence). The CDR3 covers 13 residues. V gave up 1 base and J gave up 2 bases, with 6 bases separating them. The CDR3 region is CSARGAGNQPQHF. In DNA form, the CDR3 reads TGCAGTGCTAGAGGGGCAGGCAATCAGCCCCAGCATTTT.

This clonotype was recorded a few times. The CDR3 reads CASSLAPGSRIDTQYF. The CDR3 nucleotides read TGTGCCAGCAGCTTAGCCCCTGGTAGCCGTATAGATACGCAGTATTTT. The chain has TRBV7-9 and TRBJ2-3; D is unclear. This CDR3 comprises 16 residues. Between the trimmed V and J ends, which lost 0 bases and 5 bases, there was a span of 15 bases. Germline CDR1 SEHNR, CDR2 FQNEAQ (reference sequence). The complete variable domain, with remaining parts taken from reference TRBV7-9 and TRBJ2-3, reads DTGVSQNPRHKITKRGQNVTFRCDPISEHNRLYWYRQTLGQGPEFLTYFQNEAQLEKSRLLSDRFSAERPKGSFSTLEIQRTEQGDSAMYLCASSLAPGSRIDTQYFGPGTRLTVL.

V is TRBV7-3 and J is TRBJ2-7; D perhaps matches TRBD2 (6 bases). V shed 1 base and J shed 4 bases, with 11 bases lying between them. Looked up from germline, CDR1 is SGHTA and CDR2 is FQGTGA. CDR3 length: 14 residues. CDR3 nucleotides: TGTGCCAGCAGCTTAAATGGGGGGAAGTACGAGCAGTACTTC. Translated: CASSLNGGKYEQYF.

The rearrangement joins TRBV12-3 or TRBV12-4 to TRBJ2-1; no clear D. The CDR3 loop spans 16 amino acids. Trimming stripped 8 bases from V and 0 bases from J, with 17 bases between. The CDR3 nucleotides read TGTGCCAGCGGCCCTATCGAGGAACACTCCTACAATGAGCAGTTCTTC. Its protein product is CASGPIEEHSYNEQFF.

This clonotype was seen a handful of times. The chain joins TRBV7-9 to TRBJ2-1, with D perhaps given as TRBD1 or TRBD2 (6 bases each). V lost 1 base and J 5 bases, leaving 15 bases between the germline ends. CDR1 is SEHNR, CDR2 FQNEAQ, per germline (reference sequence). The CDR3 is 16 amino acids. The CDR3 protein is CASSLDGGRRNNEQFF. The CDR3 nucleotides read TGTGCCAGCAGCTTAGACGGGGGCAGGAGGAACAATGAGCAGTTCTTC.